This TCR beta chain was captured by sequencing in a study of Ad26.COV2.S vaccination and SARS-CoV-2 variants. There are a few counts of this clone. Its cognate antigen is unknown. Repertoires were generated with immunoSEQ multiplex PCR, while TCRdb's copy carries only in-frame clones and drops some. The repertoire holds over 85,000 clones, around three quarters seen once, with roughly 17% in the top ten. Study outcomes and limitations: Measurements of TCR breadth and depth may have given underestimates of the total T cell responses. Spike-specific CD8+ and CD4+ T cell responses reportedly showed substantial breadth after vaccination. It was vaccine recipients, not placebo recipients, who had the higher spike-specific TCR breadth. Measurement of non-spike TCR breadth gave similar results in vaccine and placebo recipients.

Sequenced here: peripheral blood, sampled after recovery from COVID-19. The receptor was derived from a human donor who had recovered from COVID-19.

The CDR3 region has the DNA TGTGCCAGCAGTGATCGGGCGGGATCCCAGAATTCACCCCTCCACTTT. This encodes CASSDRAGSQNSPLHF. J is TRBJ1-6 and V is TRBV2; D remains ambiguous. Per the germline V gene, CDR1 is SNHLY and CDR2 is FYNNEI. Trimming cost V 3 bases and J 7 bases, with 16 bases left between them. The CDR3 covers 16 residues.